A single sample gave rise to the 22 T cell receptor beta chains below, sequenced in a study of blood T cell repertoires in COVID-19 (dated by TCRdb to the early 2020s). The protocol used for the library was the immunoSEQ multiplex PCR assay. TCRdb took over this immuneACCESS table, retaining in-frame rearrangements with V and J assigned. Such tables are incomplete; in checked studies, under half of the missing clones stem from an unresolved V gene, and the remainder is unexplained. For this sample there are under 35,000 clones; 88% appear just once. The ten largest clones represent 13% to 15% of the sample. The sequencing input was peripheral blood. The source of these receptors is a man aged 55 to 70 with active COVID-19.

This clone was observed a few times. V is TRBV7-6 and J is TRBJ1-1; weak D call: TRBD1 (5 bases). Germline-derived CDR1 and CDR2 are SGHVS and FNYEAQ. The V end lost 2 bases, the J end lost 2 bases, and 15 bases lay between the germline ends. The CDR3 covers 16 residues. CDR3: CASSLPPREANTEAFF. The CDR3 region has the DNA TGTGCCAGCAGCTTACCACCCAGGGAGGCAAACACTGAAGCTTTCTTT.

CDR3 sequence: CSTRAGGELFF. CDR3 bases: TGCAGTACAAGGGCGGGCGGGGAGCTGTTTTTT. The chain uses TRBV20-1 and TRBJ2-2; weak D call: TRBD2 (5 bases). Germline CDR1 is DFQATT and CDR2 is SNEGSKA (reference sequence). Trimming cost V 8 bases and J 7 bases, with 11 bases left between them. The CDR3 totals 11 residues.

J is TRBJ2-2 and V is TRBV27, with D perhaps TRBD2 (5 bases). The CDR3 loop spans 16 amino acids. V shed 6 bases and J shed 1 base, with 15 bases lying between them. Per the germline V gene, CDR1 is MNHEY and CDR2 is SMNVEV (reference sequence). CDR3 amino acids: CASSSSVGRNTGELFF. The CDR3 nucleotides read TGTGCCAGCAGCAGCAGCGTGGGGAGGAACACCGGGGAGCTGTTTTTT.

The CDR3 DNA follows: TGCGCCAGCAGCCCGGCCGGGACAGGGGGCGCGGATACGCAGTATTTT. It is translated as CASSPAGTGGADTQYF. V and J are TRBV5-1 and TRBJ2-3, with 12 nucleotides matching TRBD1. After removal of 4 bases from V and 6 bases from J, the junction contained 9 bases not matched to a gene. Germline V CDR1 and CDR2: SGHRS, YFSETQ. The CDR3 sequence is 16 residues long.

J is TRBJ2-3 and V is TRBV6-6; TRBD2 matches 7 bases. J was trimmed by 1 base and V by 4 bases; bases with no gene match: 5. This CDR3 contains 15 residues. The germline CDR1 and CDR2 sequences are MNHNY and SVGAGI (reference sequence). The chain's CDR3 is CASSSGGSRTDTQYF. CDR3 DNA sequence: TGTGCCAGCAGTTCTGGCGGGAGCCGCACAGATACGCAGTATTTT.

The V gene is TRBV7-9, the J gene TRBJ2-3; 7 nucleotides agree with TRBD2. The trim removed 8 bases at V and 0 bases at J, leaving 8 bases unmatched. In germline, CDR1 is SEHNR, CDR2 FQNEAQ (reference sequence). This CDR3 is built from 15 residues. The CDR3 loop is CASYRRETSTDTQYF. In nucleotides, the CDR3 is TGTGCCAGCTACCGGCGGGAGACTAGCACAGATACGCAGTATTTT.

A single count supports this clone. This sequence joins TRBV7-6 and TRBJ2-1; 8 positions match TRBD1. The V gene end was trimmed by 5 bases and the J gene end by 6 bases; junction bases not matched to a gene: 12. The CDR3 totals 16 residues. The germline V gene has CDR1 SGHVS and CDR2 FNYEAQ. The CDR3 coding sequence is TGTGCCAGCAGCCCCCGGCAGGGGGCCGTCGGCAATGAGCAGTTCTTC. Translated: CASSPRQGAVGNEQFF.

The CDR3 region is CASSLERDEQYF. DNA of the CDR3: TGCGCCAGCAGCTTGGAGCGGGACGAGCAGTACTTC. The J gene is TRBJ2-7, the V gene TRBV5-1; TRBD2 is a possible D gene (6 bases). From germline, CDR1 is SGHRS and CDR2 YFSETQ. The CDR3 spans 12 residues. The ends were cut back, 0 bases at V and 5 bases at J, with 6 bases in the middle.

The CDR3 coding sequence is TGTGCCAGCAGCTTAGGTGGTATGGACAGGGAGCGCCAAGAGACCCAGTACTTC. It translates to CASSLGGMDRERQETQYF. This chain links TRBV7-9 with TRBJ2-5, with 8 bases lining up with TRBD1. In germline, CDR1 is SEHNR, CDR2 FQNEAQ (reference sequence). V shed 1 base and J 1 base; nucleotides not matched to a gene: 11. This CDR3 region has 18 residues.

This clone was counted a few times. CDR3 nucleotides: TGTGCCACCAGTGATCCGACAGGGGTCACCGGGGAGCTGTTTTTT. This encodes CATSDPTGVTGELFF. The chain uses TRBV24-1 and TRBJ2-2; 8 bases fit TRBD1. In germline, CDR1 is KGHDR, CDR2 SFDVKD. The CDR3 contains 15 residues. Trimming cost V 3 bases and J 4 bases; bases outside gene matches: 3.

This chain uses TRBV15 with TRBJ1-1; D gene uncertain. CDR1 LNHNV and CDR2 YYDKDF come from the germline V gene (reference sequence). Between the trimmed V and J ends, which lost 2 bases and 3 bases, there was a span of 4 bases. The CDR3 extends over 12 amino acids. The CDR3 here is CATSRSDTEAFF. The CDR3 DNA is TGTGCCACCAGCAGATCAGACACTGAAGCTTTCTTT.

The rearrangement links TRBV11-2 to TRBJ2-3; D gene uncertain. Trimming removed 1 base at V and 0 bases at J, with 5 bases between. CDR3 length: 14 residues. Germline-derived CDR1 and CDR2 are SGHAT and FQNNGV. The CDR3, as DNA: TGTGCCAGCAGCTTAGTCCTCAGCACAGATACGCAGTATTTT. Amino acid sequence: CASSLVLSTDTQYF.

The chain employs TRBV5-4 and TRBJ2-2, with TRBD2 matching 9 bases. The CDR3 is made up of 16 amino acids. V was clipped by 0 bases and J by 6 bases; unmatched bases: 6. CDR1 is SGHNT, CDR2 YYREEE, per germline (reference sequence). This CDR3 reads CASSLGSVAGAGELFF. DNA for the CDR3: TGTGCCAGCAGCTTGGGAAGTGTAGCGGGAGCCGGGGAGCTGTTTTTT. Supplemented by reference TRBV5-4 and TRBJ2-2, the full variable domain reads ETGVTQSPTHLIKTRGQQVTLRCSSQSGHNTVSWYQQALGQGPQFIFQYYREEENGRGNFPPRFSGLQFPNYSSELNVNALELDDSALYLCASSLGSVAGAGELFFGEGSRLTVL.

This clone occurred once. This rearrangement joins TRBV4-2 to TRBJ1-5; TRBD1 matches at 8 bases. Germline CDR1 reads LGHNA; CDR2 reads YNFKEQ. This CDR3 comprises 15 residues. Trimming removed 1 base from V and 4 bases from J; junction bases left unmatched: 3. The CDR3 loop is CASSQGTGLNQPQHF. CDR3 sequence (DNA): TGTGCCAGCAGCCAAGGGACAGGGTTGAATCAGCCCCAGCATTTT.

The J gene is TRBJ2-1, the V gene TRBV28; 9 bases are a match to TRBD1. From germline, CDR1 is MDHEN and CDR2 SYDVKM. This CDR3 region has 19 residues. V shed 4 bases, J shed 0 bases, and the junction held 13 bases outside the gene matches. The CDR3 bases are TGTGCCAGCAGTTCCAATCCAGGGACAGGGTTTAGCTCCTACAATGAGCAGTTCTTC. Encoded protein: CASSSNPGTGFSSYNEQFF.

The chain combines TRBV7-2 with TRBJ1-1; a weak D match, TRBD1 (5 bases). The germline V gene encodes CDR1 SGHTA and CDR2 FQGNSA. The CDR3 sequence is 12 residues long. The V gene lost 2 bases and the J gene lost 11 bases, with 12 bases spanning the gap. The CDR3 protein is CASSLSLGVAFF. In nucleotides, the CDR3 is TGTGCCAGCAGCTTAAGTTTAGGGGTTGCTTTCTTT.

The rearrangement joins TRBV19 to TRBJ1-5; 7 positions agree with TRBD1. V shed 5 bases and J 3 bases; nucleotides not matched to a gene: 13. Germline V gives CDR1 LNHDA, CDR2 SQIVND (reference sequence). The CDR3 contains 17 residues. The CDR3 loop reads CASSARTGTVSNQPQHF. The CDR3 nucleotides read TGTGCCAGTAGTGCTCGTACCGGGACAGTATCCAATCAGCCCCAGCATTTT. Combining the CDR3 with reference TRBV19 and TRBJ1-5 gives the whole variable domain DGGITQSPKYLFRKEGQNVTLSCEQNLNHDAMYWYRQDPGQGLRLIYYSQIVNDFQKGDIAEGYSVSREKKESFPLTVTSAQKNPTAFYLCASSARTGTVSNQPQHFGDGTRLSIL.

This rearrangement joins TRBV28 to TRBJ1-2, with no clear D. CDR3 length: 11 residues. Trimming removed 5 bases at V and 7 bases at J, with 8 bases between. Germline V lookup: CDR1 MDHEN, CDR2 SYDVKM. The CDR3, as DNA: TGTGCCAGCAGTCTACGGGGTGGCTACACCTTC. Translated: CASSLRGGYTF.

The chain combines TRBV5-4 with TRBJ2-5, with 16 bases lining up with TRBD2. The V and J ends lost 5 bases and 5 bases, in that order; junction bases with no gene match: 9. The CDR3 loop spans 17 amino acids. The germline V gene encodes CDR1 SGHNT and CDR2 YYREEE (reference sequence). In DNA, the CDR3 is TGTGCCAGCAGTCCCGGGACTAGCGGGAGGGCCCTGGAGACCCAGTACTTC. This encodes CASSPGTSGRALETQYF.

The V call is TRBV9, the J call TRBJ1-4; 7 bases line up with TRBD1. There are 15 residues in the CDR3. From germline, CDR1 is SGDLS and CDR2 YYNGEE. V was pared by 0 bases and J by 10 bases, with 9 bases of the junction left unmatched. CDR3 bases: TGTGCCAGCAGCGTAGACTCAGGGGGTAGGGGAAAACTGTTTTTT. Residues: CASSVDSGGRGKLFF. The variable domain in full, with the rest retrieved from reference TRBV9 and TRBJ1-4, is DSGVTQTPKHLITATGQRVTLRCSPRSGDLSVYWYQQSLDQGLQFLIQYYNGEERAKGNILERFSAQQFPDLHSELNLSSLELGDSALYFCASSVDSGGRGKLFFGSGTQLSVL.

V usage is TRBV7-8 and J usage is TRBJ2-7; the match to TRBD2 covers 11 bases. Germline CDR1 SGHVS, CDR2 FQNEAQ. The CDR3 has 15 amino acids. Losses at the gene ends were 2 bases for V and 4 bases for J; bases not matched to a gene: 4. The CDR3 loop is CASSLSLAGGYEQYF. Here the CDR3 DNA reads TGTGCCAGCAGCTTAAGTCTAGCGGGAGGTTACGAGCAGTACTTC.

This clone came up a few times. The chain joins TRBV19 to TRBJ1-5; D is unclear. Per germline, CDR1 LNHDA and CDR2 SQIVND (reference sequence). Trimming took 6 bases from V and 0 from J, leaving 12 bases between them. This CDR3 contains 15 residues. CDR3 protein: CASREQPYSNQPQHF. The CDR3 nucleotides read TGTGCCAGTAGGGAACAGCCCTATAGCAATCAGCCCCAGCATTTT.